This T cell receptor (beta chain) was profiled in a study of technical replicates of blood from several donors. Looked up from germline, CDR1 is GTSNPN and CDR2 is SVGIG (reference sequence). The CDR3 is made up of 14 amino acids. The V gene lost 1 base and the J gene lost 1 base, with 10 bases spanning the gap. The repertoire was sequenced with immunoSEQ multiplex PCR; TCRdb's copy has only in-frame clones and lacks some. The sample shows tens of thousands of clones, 95% to 98% of them seen only once. Material: T cells isolated from PBMCs. The chain is built from TRBV30 and TRBJ1-1; no clear D. The receptor's source is a human donor in good health. The CDR3 protein is CAWSEGRGNTEAFF. Written as DNA, the CDR3 is TGTGCCTGGAGTGAAGGGCGGGGGAACACTGAAGCTTTCTTT. The variable domain in full, completed from reference TRBV30 and TRBJ1-1, reads SQTIHQWPATLVQPVGSPLSLECTVEGTSNPNLYWYRQAAGRGLQLLFYSVGIGQISSEVPQNLSASRPQDRQFILSSKKLLLSDSGFYLCAWSEGRGNTEAFFGQGTRLTVV.